Listed below are T cell receptor beta chains from one sample, sequenced in a study of blood T cells in healthy people across ages. Using its own MiXCR run on the 5' RACE reads, TCRdb lists one record per CDR3 protein. Of approximately 1,000,000 distinct CDR3 sequences listed, under 40% are singletons. The sample consisted of blood. All receptors derive from a man between 18 and 29 years old in good health. The CDR3 runs from the conserved cysteine through the conserved F or W. Fields, in order: J gene, V gene, D gene, clone size, CDR3 protein, CDR3 DNA. A D gene is named only where the DNA matches it firmly. Some rows have no size entry. The others give once, few or many, or a class for an expanded clone.

TRBJ2-3 | TRBV20-1 | . | . | CSADRDGGTDTQYF | TGCAGTGCCGACCGGGACGGCGGCACAGATACGCAGTATTTT
TRBJ1-1 | TRBV6-5 | . | . | CASINREEAFF | TGTGCCAGCATTAACAGGGAGGAAGCTTTCTTT
TRBJ2-7 | TRBV20-1 | TRBD1 | . | CSAIYPGQGSEQYF | TGCAGTGCCATATATCCGGGACAGGGTTCCGAGCAGTACTTC
TRBJ2-2 | TRBV29-1 | . | few | CSVDTENTGELFF | TGCAGCGTTGACACAGAGAACACCGGGGAGCTGTTTTTT
TRBJ1-1 | TRBV5-1 | TRBD1 | . | CASSPGTGTNTEAFF | TGTGCCAGCAGTCCCGGGACAGGGACGAACACTGAAGCTTTCTTT
TRBJ1-4 | TRBV3-1 | . | few | CASSRSDTGTSTNEKLFF | TGTGCCAGCAGCCGATCAGACACGGGAACTTCAACTAATGAAAAACTGTTTTTT
TRBJ1-5 | TRBV7-9 | . | . | CASSSHQINQPQHF | TGTGCCAGCAGCTCCCATCAGATAAATCAGCCCCAGCATTTT
TRBJ1-2 | TRBV7-9 | . | . | CASSPTRNNGYTF | TGTGCCAGCAGCCCAACCCGAAACAATGGCTACACCTTC
TRBJ2-3 | TRBV7-2 | . | few | CASTLQTGGGTDTQYF | TGTGCCAGCACCCTACAGACAGGTGGGGGAACAGATACGCAGTATTTT
TRBJ2-1 | TRBV5-1 | . | . | CASSLAWSSYNEQFF | TGCGCCAGCAGCTTGGCTTGGAGCTCCTACAATGAGCAGTTCTTC
TRBJ1-1 | TRBV30 | . | . | CAWSEPLPNTEAFF | TGTGCCTGGAGTGAGCCCCTCCCGAACACTGAAGCTTTCTTT
TRBJ2-7 | TRBV29-1 | TRBD1 | few | CSVDLGQGTPYEQYF | TGCAGCGTTGATTTGGGACAGGGGACGCCCTACGAGCAGTACTTC
TRBJ2-5 | TRBV12-3/TRBV12-4 | . | . | CASGKTEEQETQYF | TGTGCCAGCGGGAAGACAGAAGAGCAAGAGACCCAGTACTTC
TRBJ2-7 | TRBV29-1 | . | few | CSVVTPSYNEQYF | TGCAGCGTGGTGACACCTTCCTACAATGAGCAGTACTTC
TRBJ1-1 | TRBV7-2 | . | few | CASSPNPGPNTEAFF | TGTGCCAGCAGCCCGAACCCGGGACCCAACACTGAAGCTTTCTTT
TRBJ2-7 | TRBV7-2 | . | few | CASSLELDNEQYF | TGTGCCAGCAGCTTAGAACTAGACAATGAGCAGTACTTC
TRBJ2-4 | TRBV19 | TRBD1 | once | CASSFQGDPGNIQYF | TGTGCCAGTAGCTTCCAGGGGGACCCGGGAAACATTCAGTACTTC
TRBJ1-2 | TRBV10-3 | . | . | CAISESTRQTNYGYTF | TGTGCCATCAGTGAGTCGACGAGACAGACTAACTATGGCTACACCTTC
TRBJ2-3 | TRBV12-3/TRBV12-4 | . | . | CASTPRIVDTDTEYF | TGTGCCAGCACCCCCCGGATTGTGGACACAGATACGGAGTATTTT
TRBJ2-3 | TRBV7-8 | . | . | CASSGDRDPPMDTQYF | TGTGCCAGCAGCGGAGACCGGGACCCACCCATGGATACGCAGTATTTT
TRBJ2-7 | TRBV18 | TRBD2 | . | CASSPSGRYSYEQYF | TGTGCCAGCTCACCTAGCGGGCGGTACTCCTACGAGCAGTACTTC
TRBJ2-3 | TRBV6-5 | TRBD2 | few | CASRPILRGETDTQYF | TGTGCCAGCAGACCTATTTTGCGGGGGGAAACAGATACGCAGTATTTT
TRBJ2-3 | TRBV27 | TRBD2 | . | CASSSSSGGAVTDTQYF | TGTGCCAGCAGTTCCTCTAGCGGGGGGGCCGTCACAGATACGCAGTATTTT
TRBJ2-5 | TRBV27 | TRBD1 | few | CASSIGQGAALEQYF | TGTGCCAGCAGTATCGGACAGGGGGCGGCCCTTGAGCAGTACTTC
TRBJ1-3 | TRBV12-3/TRBV12-4 | TRBD1 | . | CASSRAGGYGNTIYF | TGTGCCAGCAGCAGGGCAGGGGGCTATGGAAACACCATATATTTT
TRBJ2-6 | TRBV15 | . | few | CATSKLMVSGANVLTF | TGTGCCACCAGCAAATTAATGGTCTCTGGGGCCAACGTCCTGACTTTC
TRBJ2-7 | TRBV7-9 | TRBD1 | few | CASSLGDREPYEQYF | TGTGCCAGCAGCTTGGGGGACAGGGAGCCCTACGAGCAGTACTTC
TRBJ1-6 | TRBV20-1 | . | few | CSARPKGQGGSPLHF | TGCAGTGCTAGACCGAAGGGGCAGGGAGGTTCACCCCTCCACTTT
TRBJ2-3 | TRBV28 | . | few | CASSTELVPRSTDTQYF | TGTGCCAGCAGTACCGAACTAGTTCCCAGGAGCACAGATACGCAGTATTTT
TRBJ1-5 | TRBV20-1 | . | few | CSAINRNNQPQHF | TGCAGTGCTATCAACAGGAATAATCAGCCCCAGCATTTT
TRBJ2-3 | TRBV5-1 | . | few | CASSPTQASYTDTQYF | TGCGCCAGCAGCCCCACACAGGCTTCTTACACAGATACGCAGTATTTT
TRBJ2-3 | TRBV2 | TRBD2 | . | CASSSASPRLAGEGRQYF | TGTGCCAGCAGTTCCGCTTCCCCTCGACTAGCGGGGGAGGGGAGGCAGTATTTT
TRBJ1-1 | TRBV6-5 | TRBD1 | few | CASSYSWGQGNTEAFF | TGTGCCAGCAGTTACTCGTGGGGACAGGGAAACACTGAAGCTTTCTTT
TRBJ2-3 | TRBV9 | . | . | CASKRDLGGLSTDTQYF | TGTGCCAGTAAACGGGACCTGGGGGGCCTTAGCACAGATACGCAGTATTTT
TRBJ2-7 | TRBV27 | TRBD1 | . | CATTDRDSYNEQYF | TGTGCCACCACGGACAGGGACTCCTACAATGAGCAGTACTTC
TRBJ1-2 | TRBV12-3/TRBV12-4 | . | . | CASSWGKSYGYTF | TGTGCCAGCAGTTGGGGCAAATCCTATGGCTACACCTTC
TRBJ2-3 | TRBV24-1 | . | many | CATSDAGITDTQYF | TGTGCCACCAGTGACGCAGGGATCACAGATACGCAGTATTTT
TRBJ2-3 | TRBV20-1 | . | . | CSARVFSTDTQYF | TGCAGTGCTAGAGTATTCAGCACAGATACGCAGTATTTT
TRBJ1-2 | TRBV12-3/TRBV12-4 | . | few | CASSLARGRRYGYTF | TGTGCCAGCAGTTTAGCGCGGGGACGTCGCTATGGCTACACCTTC
TRBJ1-2 | TRBV7-2 | . | . | CASSLPQVNYGYTF | TGTGCCAGCAGCTTACCCCAGGTGAACTATGGCTACACCTTC
TRBJ1-1 | TRBV20-1 | . | once | CSARDTGATEAFF | TGCAGTGCTAGAGATACGGGGGCCACTGAAGCTTTCTTT
TRBJ1-2 | TRBV12-3/TRBV12-4 | . | few | CASSLGSGNSGYTF | TGTGCCAGCAGTTTAGGATCAGGGAATAGTGGCTACACCTTC
TRBJ2-1 | TRBV7-2 | . | . | CASSLGSGNNEQFF | TGTGCCAGCAGCTTAGGGTCGGGAAACAATGAGCAGTTCTTC